This entry concerns a single TCR beta chain. Treatment specified: around 19 received Ad26.COV2.S at low or high dose, single or two shots; about 5 received placebo; per-sample allocation not given. Samples were taken on day 63 after the first vaccine or placebo injection. The sample belongs to a study of Ad26.COV2.S vaccination and SARS-CoV-2 variants. The table came from immunoSEQ multiplex PCR; TCRdb's copy has only in-frame clones and leaves some out. The data contain about 400,000 clones, less than 90% of them singletons. The germline gives CDR1 SGHRS, CDR2 YFSETQ. The CDR3 is 16 residues long. The ends lost 2 bases at V and 3 bases at J; junction bases unmatched: 4.

The sequences come from peripheral blood, collected in a trial of Ad26.COV2.S vaccine versus placebo. The sequence came from a person between 18 and 60 years old who received the Ad26.COV2.S COVID-19 vaccine or a placebo. The rearrangement links TRBV5-1 to TRBJ2-7, with 14 bases matching TRBD2. The CDR3 DNA reads TGCGCCAGCAGCTTTCGTGGGACTAGCGGGGGCTACGAGCAGTACTTC. This gives the protein CASSFRGTSGGYEQYF.